These 27 T cell receptor beta chains originate from one sample sequenced in a study of T-cell memory formation after mild COVID-19. One entry per CDR3 protein results from TCRdb running MiXCR on the 5' RACE reads. Of a few hundred thousand distinct CDR3 sequences listed, over 9.5% are singletons. The sample comprised PBMCs or a T cell subset sorted from them (not recorded which). The receptors were sampled from a man between 18 and 35 years old who had mild COVID-19 (a few samples of this study predate the infection). Cell type and time point are not known.

The CDR3 region is CASSQDPWGDTGELFF. In nucleotides, the CDR3 is TGTGCCAGCAGCCAAGATCCGTGGGGGGACACCGGGGAGCTGTTTTTT. The chain couples TRBV3-1 to TRBJ2-2, with D possibly being TRBD2 (6 bases). Germline V lookup: CDR1 LGHDT, CDR2 YNNKEL (reference sequence). The CDR3 contains 16 residues. The ends were cut back, 0 bases at V and 3 bases at J, with 11 bases in the middle.

This clonotype was detected a few times. The CDR3 region is CASSKDRMNTEAFF. DNA for the CDR3: TGTGCCAGCAGTAAGGACAGGATGAACACTGAAGCTTTCTTT. This chain joins TRBV2 and TRBJ1-1; 7 bases fit TRBD1. Germline CDR1 and CDR2: SNHLY and FYNNEI. Trimming removed 5 bases from V and 0 bases from J; junction bases left unmatched: 3. The length of the CDR3 is 14 residues.

This clonotype was detected a few times. The chain employs TRBV28 and TRBJ2-5; D is possibly TRBD1 or TRBD2 (5 bases each). V was pared by 5 bases and J by 1 base, with 14 bases between. The CDR3 spans 15 residues. Germline loops: CDR1 MDHEN, CDR2 SYDVKM. The CDR3: CASSRGDLGQETQYF. The CDR3 coding sequence is TGTGCCAGCAGTAGAGGGGACCTGGGCCAAGAGACCCAGTACTTC.

This clonotype came up many times. The V and J genes are TRBV7-9 and TRBJ1-2; no clear D. Germline assignment: CDR1 SEHNR and CDR2 FQNEAQ (reference sequence). Trimming removed 5 bases from V and 2 bases from J, with 9 bases in between. There are 13 residues in the CDR3. The CDR3 reads CASSAGRNYGYTF. In DNA form, the CDR3 reads TGTGCCAGCAGCGCCGGGAGAAACTATGGCTACACCTTC.

The chain uses TRBV10-3 and TRBJ2-3, with 8 bases fitting TRBD2. The trim removed 5 bases at V and 5 bases at J, leaving 3 bases unmatched. This CDR3 spans 13 amino acids. In germline, CDR1 is ENHRY, CDR2 SYGVKD. CDR3 nucleotides: TGTGCCATCAGTAGCGGGGGTCAAGATACGCAGTATTTT. Its translation: CAISSGGQDTQYF.

This clonotype was counted a few times. J is TRBJ2-1 and V is TRBV5-1; weak D call: TRBD2 (5 bases). The length of the CDR3 is 16 residues. Germline V CDR1 and CDR2: SGHRS, YFSETQ. Between the trimmed V and J ends, which lost 0 bases and 9 bases, there was a span of 19 bases. In DNA, the CDR3 is TGCGCCAGCAGCTTGGGACATTCAGACTACAATGTTGAGCAGTTCTTC. Protein product: CASSLGHSDYNVEQFF.

In its sample, this clonotype was seen a few times. The chain employs TRBV4-1 and TRBJ2-3; possibly TRBD1 for D (7 bases). Germline assignment: CDR1 MGHRA and CDR2 YSYEKL. V was pared by 4 bases and J by 2 bases, with 13 bases between. There are 15 residues in the CDR3. Here the CDR3 reads CASSPQGGYTDTQYF. DNA of the CDR3: TGCGCCAGCAGCCCGCAGGGGGGATACACAGATACGCAGTATTTT.

This clonotype has at least ten counts. This rearrangement joins TRBV5-1 to TRBJ2-3; 8 positions agree with TRBD2. From germline, CDR1 is SGHRS and CDR2 YFSETQ. The CDR3 spans 18 residues. The junction had 11 bases not matched to a gene; V was cut back by 0 bases and J by 2 bases. The CDR3 nucleotides are TGCGCCAGCAGCTTGGCCGGGGGAGCGGGGGTTACCACAGATACGCAGTATTTT. Translated: CASSLAGGAGVTTDTQYF.

This clonotype occurred a few times. The chain has TRBV4-3 and TRBJ2-3; no clear D. This CDR3 is 13 amino acids long. V shed 0 bases and J shed 15 bases, with 16 bases lying between them. The V gene's germline CDR1 is LGHNA and CDR2 YSLEER. The CDR3 sequence is CASSQEEGSRRYF. The CDR3 DNA sequence: TGCGCCAGCAGCCAAGAGGAAGGGTCCCGGCGTTATTTT.

This clonotype was observed a handful of times. The chain uses TRBV7-2 and TRBJ2-1; 8 bases match TRBD1. Germline V gives CDR1 SGHTA, CDR2 FQGNSA. The CDR3 has 15 residues. V was pared by 4 bases and J by 2 bases, with 4 bases of the junction left unmatched. The CDR3 region has the DNA TGTGCCAGCAGCTCGGACAGGGCCACCTACAATGAGCAGTTCTTC. Translated: CASSSDRATYNEQFF. Drawing the rest from reference TRBV7-2 and TRBJ2-1, the complete variable domain is GAGVSQSPSNKVTEKGKDVELRCDPISGHTALYWYRQSLGQGLEFLIYFQGNSAPDKSGLPSDRFSAERTGGSVSTLTIQRTQQEDSAVYLCASSSDRATYNEQFFGPGTRLTVL.

The V gene is TRBV5-1, the J gene TRBJ2-2; 12 bases match TRBD2. Germline V CDR1 and CDR2: SGHRS, YFSETQ. This CDR3 is 16 amino acids long. Unmatched junction bases numbered 2, after V lost 4 bases and J lost 1 base. The CDR3 loop is CASSAGLAGNTGELFF. The CDR3 DNA follows: TGCGCCAGCAGCGCGGGACTAGCGGGGAACACCGGGGAGCTGTTTTTT.

The gene calls are TRBV24-1 and TRBJ2-5; 10 positions agree with TRBD2. Germline values: CDR1 KGHDR, CDR2 SFDVKD. The CDR3 covers 16 residues. J was trimmed by 1 base and V by 0 bases; bases with no gene match: 1. CDR3 DNA: TGTGCCACCAGTGATTTGGCTAGCGGGGGCCAAGAGACCCAGTACTTC. Translation gives CATSDLASGGQETQYF.

This sequence joins TRBV11-3 and TRBJ2-2; tentatively, D is TRBD1 (6 bases). Per germline, CDR1 SGHNT and CDR2 YENEEA. The CDR3 contains 14 residues. V lost 3 bases and J lost 7, with 12 bases in between. CDR3 region: CASSFRGGNGELFF. CDR3 bases: TGTGCCAGCAGCTTCCGAGGGGGAAACGGGGAGCTGTTTTTT.

V gene TRBV4-1 combines with J gene TRBJ2-2; perhaps TRBD1 as D (6 bases). CDR3 length: 16 residues. Per germline, CDR1 MGHRA and CDR2 YSYEKL. The V end lost 2 bases, the J end lost 2 bases, and 12 bases lay between the germline ends. The CDR3 reads CASSQKTGTNTGELFF. The CDR3 region has the DNA TGCGCCAGCAGCCAAAAAACCGGGACAAACACCGGGGAGCTGTTTTTT.

This sequence joins TRBV28 and TRBJ1-5, with a possible D match to TRBD1 (5 bases). The V end was cut by 11 bases, the J end by 7 bases, with 18 bases between. Germline V gives CDR1 MDHEN, CDR2 SYDVKM. The CDR3 contains 13 residues. CDR3 region: CAVRGVSEQPQHF. In DNA, the CDR3 is TGTGCCGTTAGAGGGGTTTCAGAACAGCCCCAGCATTTT.

The sample holds one count of this clonotype. The chain couples TRBV12-3 or TRBV12-4 to TRBJ2-5; TRBD2 aligns across 9 bases. The ends lost 6 bases at V and 7 bases at J; junction bases unmatched: 9. This CDR3 spans 14 amino acids. CDR3 region: CASSPSAGGGTQYF. The CDR3 DNA reads TGTGCCAGCAGCCCCTCAGCGGGGGGTGGGACCCAGTACTTC.

This clonotype has only a few counts. The chain carries TRBV7-2 and TRBJ2-7; 7 bases are shared with TRBD2. V lost 0 bases to trimming and J lost 4 bases; unmatched junction nucleotides: 9. The CDR3 extends over 16 amino acids. Germline V gives CDR1 SGHTA, CDR2 FQGNSA. The CDR3 protein is CASSLAPTSYIYEQYF. In DNA form, the CDR3 reads TGTGCCAGCAGCTTAGCGCCGACTAGCTATATATACGAGCAGTACTTC.

This clonotype was detected only a few times. V gene TRBV28 combines with J gene TRBJ2-2, with 7 bases fitting TRBD1. Trimming cost V 6 bases and J 5 bases; bases outside gene matches: 9. The germline CDR1 and CDR2 sequences are MDHEN and SYDVKM. The CDR3 is 15 amino acids. The CDR3 loop is CASRGHRGDTGELFF. The CDR3 DNA reads as TGTGCCAGCAGAGGTCACAGGGGAGATACCGGGGAGCTGTTTTTT. Based on the CDR3 plus reference TRBV28 and TRBJ2-2, the full variable domain is DVKVTQSSRYLVKRTGEKVFLECVQDMDHENMFWYRQDPGLGLRLIYFSYDVKMKEKGDIPEGYSVSREKKERFSLILESASTNQTSMYLCASRGHRGDTGELFFGEGSRLTVL.

There are a few counts of this clonotype. The CDR3 spells CASSLRQRGNNEQFF. The CDR3, as DNA: TGTGCCAGCAGCTTGCGCCAGCGGGGGAACAATGAGCAGTTCTTC. The rearrangement links TRBV5-6 to TRBJ2-1, with 8 bases fitting TRBD2. V lost 1 base, J lost 5 bases, and 5 bases stayed unmatched. The germline V gene encodes CDR1 SGHDT and CDR2 YYEEEE. CDR3 length: 15 amino acids. The full variable domain, completed using reference TRBV5-6 and TRBJ2-1, is DAGVTQSPTHLIKTRGQQVTLRCSPKSGHDTVSWYQQALGQGPQFIFQYYEEEERQRGNFPDRFSGHQFPNYSSELNVNALLLGDSALYLCASSLRQRGNNEQFFGPGTRLTVL.

J is TRBJ2-1 and V is TRBV10-1, with a tentative D call TRBD2 (7 bases). This CDR3 has 15 amino acids. Germline CDR1 reads WNHNN; CDR2 reads SYGVQD (reference sequence). V lost 2 bases, J lost 4 bases, and 12 bases lay in between. The DNA of the CDR3 is TGCGCCAGCAGTGAGGGCGGGGGCCGATACAATGAGCAGTTCTTC. It is translated as CASSEGGGRYNEQFF.

The table lists this clonotype with many counts. CDR3 region: CASSFGVAGGFGTQYF. CDR3 nucleotide sequence: TGTGCCAGCAGTTTCGGGGTAGCGGGGGGATTCGGTACGCAGTATTTT. The V gene is TRBV27, the J gene TRBJ2-3; TRBD2 matches at 10 bases. The CDR3 extends over 16 amino acids. With V trimmed by 3 bases and J by 8 bases, 11 bases remained unmatched. Germline values: CDR1 MNHEY, CDR2 SMNVEV (reference sequence).

J is TRBJ1-1 and V is TRBV7-2, with 7 bases identical to TRBD1. V lost 1 base and J lost 10; bases outside the gene matches: 12. The CDR3 is 15 amino acids. Looked up from germline, CDR1 is SGHTA and CDR2 is FQGNSA. CDR3 loop: CASSLEGAGRGIAFF. In DNA form, the CDR3 reads TGTGCCAGCAGCTTAGAGGGGGCCGGTAGGGGTATAGCTTTCTTT.

This clonotype was recorded a few times. The chain carries TRBV6-5 and TRBJ2-3, with D perhaps TRBD1 (6 bases). V lost 0 bases to trimming and J lost 3 bases, with 7 bases between them. CDR1 and CDR2 from the germline V gene are MNHEY and SVGAGI. The CDR3 is made up of 14 amino acids. The CDR3 bases are TGTGCCAGCAGTTACTCGAGGGGGACAGATACGCAGTATTTT. Residues: CASSYSRGTDTQYF.

The genes are TRBV7-9 and TRBJ1-4, with a tentative D call TRBD1 (6 bases). Per germline, CDR1 SEHNR and CDR2 FQNEAQ (reference sequence). The length of the CDR3 is 14 residues. V lost 3 bases and J 6 bases, leaving 11 bases between the germline ends. This CDR3 is CASSFWGHHEKLFF. The CDR3, as DNA: TGTGCCAGCAGCTTCTGGGGGCACCATGAAAAACTGTTTTTT.

The chain recombines TRBV29-1 with TRBJ2-5; 12 nucleotides align to TRBD2. The ends lost 6 bases at V and 4 bases at J; junction bases unmatched: 3. This CDR3 comprises 13 residues. In germline, CDR1 is SQVTM, CDR2 ANQGSEA. The CDR3 region has the DNA TGCAGCGTCCGGACTAGCGGGACAGAGACCCAGTACTTC. Protein sequence: CSVRTSGTETQYF.

This clonotype has at least ten counts. The V gene is TRBV5-1, the J gene TRBJ2-7; no firm D call. The CDR3 covers 12 residues. The germline V gene has CDR1 SGHRS and CDR2 YFSETQ. The V end lost 7 bases, the J end lost 4 bases, and 12 bases lay between the germline ends. This CDR3 is CASAQAKYEQYV. The DNA of the CDR3 is TGCGCCAGCGCCCAAGCGAAATACGAGCAGTACGTC.

The chain employs TRBV15 and TRBJ2-7; D uncertain. V dropped 0 bases and J dropped 0 bases, with 9 bases sitting between them. The CDR3 has 15 residues. The germline V gene encodes CDR1 LNHNV and CDR2 YYDKDF (reference sequence). The CDR3 spells CATSREKGSSYEQYV. The CDR3 DNA follows: TGTGCCACCAGCAGAGAAAAGGGCAGCTCCTACGAGCAGTACGTC.